A selection of T cell receptor beta chains follows, all from one sample in a study of spatial heterogeneity in lung cancer. TCRdb called the 5' RACE reads again in MiXCR, with one record for every CDR3 protein. The data contain about 4,000 distinct CDR3 sequences, 11% of them singletons. This specimen was lung tumor tissue, taken at surgery. The receptor set was obtained from a male donor with early-stage non-small cell lung cancer. Each CDR3 is given with its conserved first and last residue. The order of the fields is D gene, clone size, J gene, V gene, CDR3 DNA, CDR3 protein. D genes are given only for firm matches. The size field is filled for only some rows; it gives once, few, many or a size class.

. . TRBJ2-1 TRBV7-2 TGTGCCAGCAGCTTAGTTAAGGGAACCTACAATGAGCAGTTCTTC CASSLVKGTYNEQFF
. few TRBJ2-3 TRBV5-5 TGTGCCAGCAGCTTGGAGAGCACAGATACGCAGTATTTT CASSLESTDTQYF
TRBD2 few TRBJ2-3 TRBV3-1 TGTGCCAGCAGCCAAGGACTAGCGCTTACATCGACTAGCACAGATACGCAGTATTTT CASSQGLALTSTSTDTQYF
. few TRBJ2-3 TRBV29-1 TGCAGCGTTGTGTGGGGGGCGGTTGTAGGAGATACGCAGTATTTT CSVVWGAVVGDTQYF
. medium-sized TRBJ2-2 TRBV27 TGTGCCAGCAGACAGTGGGGGGAGCTGTTTTTT CASRQWGELFF
. medium-sized TRBJ1-2 TRBV6-2/TRBV6-3 TGTGCCAGCAGTTACTCGGTTGGCCTTGGCTACACCTTC CASSYSVGLGYTF
. . TRBJ2-2 TRBV30 TGTGCCTGGAGTGAGGAGAACACCGGGGAGCTGTTTTTT CAWSEENTGELFF
. . TRBJ2-1 TRBV12-3/TRBV12-4 TGTGCCAGCAGCCCTGTGGGTGACAATGAGCAGTTCTTC CASSPVGDNEQFF
. few TRBJ2-5 TRBV24-1 TGTGCCACCAGTTTCTCGGGGGCGGGCGAGACCCAGTACTTC CATSFSGAGETQYF
TRBD2 medium-sized TRBJ2-1 TRBV20-1 TGCAGTGCTAGAGTGGGCCTAGCGGGAGGGCCGGGCAATGAGCAGTTCTTC CSARVGLAGGPGNEQFF
. few TRBJ1-2 TRBV7-2 TGTGCCAGCAGCTTAGGGTCCAGGGGAGTGGATGGCTACACCTTC CASSLGSRGVDGYTF
. medium-sized TRBJ2-5 TRBV2 TGTGCCAGCAGTGGAAGACCACGGGAGACCCAGTACTTC CASSGRPRETQYF
TRBD1 . TRBJ2-1 TRBV18 TGTGCCAGCTCACCATACGGACAGGGGGCGCGCAATGAGCAGTTCTTC CASSPYGQGARNEQFF
. few TRBJ1-6 TRBV18 TGTGCCAGCTCACTCTCGGGAGTGATTAATTCACCCCTCCACTTT CASSLSGVINSPLHF
. few TRBJ1-6 TRBV11-3 TGTGCCAGCAGCGCAGCAGGGTCCTCACCCCTCCACTTT CASSAAGSSPLHF
TRBD1 medium-sized TRBJ1-1 TRBV12-3/TRBV12-4 TGTGCCAGCAGTCCCCGGACAGGGGGACGCACTGAAGCTTTCTTT CASSPRTGGRTEAFF
. . TRBJ2-1 TRBV3-1 TGTGCCAGCAGCCAACAACGAAATGAGCAGTTCTTC CASSQQRNEQFF
TRBD2 few TRBJ2-1 TRBV7-3 TGTGCCAGCAGCTCGCTAGCGGGGGGCTACAATGAGCAGTTCTTC CASSSLAGGYNEQFF
. medium-sized TRBJ2-1 TRBV6-6 TGTGCCAGCAGTTACTCCGCCCTCGGGAGCGAGCAGTTCTTC CASSYSALGSEQFF